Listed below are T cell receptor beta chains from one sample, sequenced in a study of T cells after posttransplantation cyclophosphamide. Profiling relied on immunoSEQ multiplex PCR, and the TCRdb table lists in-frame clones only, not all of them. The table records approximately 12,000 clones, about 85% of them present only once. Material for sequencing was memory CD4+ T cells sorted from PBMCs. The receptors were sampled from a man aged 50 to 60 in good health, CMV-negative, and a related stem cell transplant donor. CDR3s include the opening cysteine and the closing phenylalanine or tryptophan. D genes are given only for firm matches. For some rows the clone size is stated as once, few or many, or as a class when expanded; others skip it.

CDR3 protein: CASSFRSGANEKLFF
CDR3 DNA: TGTGCCAGCAGTTTTAGGTCAGGGGCTAATGAAAAACTGTTTTTT
D gene: .
V gene: TRBV27
clone size: .
J gene: TRBJ1-4

CDR3 protein: CSVEGQGTEKLFF
CDR3 DNA: TGCAGCGTTGAGGGACAGGGTACCGAAAAACTGTTTTTT
D gene: TRBD1
V gene: TRBV29-1
clone size: .
J gene: TRBJ1-4

CDR3 protein: CASRLGQLNQPQHF
CDR3 DNA: TGTGCCAGTAGACTGGGACAGCTCAATCAGCCCCAGCATTTT
D gene: TRBD1
V gene: TRBV19
clone size: .
J gene: TRBJ1-5

CDR3 protein: CASSDPLTREQYF
CDR3 DNA: TGCGCCAGCAGTGACCCTTTGACTCGCGAGCAGTACTTC
D gene: .
V gene: TRBV10-2
clone size: .
J gene: TRBJ2-7

CDR3 protein: CASSEAARGGAAQYF
CDR3 DNA: TGTGCCAGCAGTGAAGCCGCTCGGGGGGGGGCGGCCCAGTACTTC
D gene: TRBD2
V gene: TRBV25-1
clone size: once
J gene: TRBJ2-5

CDR3 protein: CASGPQEGSGEAFF
CDR3 DNA: TGTGCCAGCGGACCCCAGGAGGGGAGTGGTGAAGCTTTCTTT
D gene: .
V gene: TRBV7-9
clone size: .
J gene: TRBJ1-1

CDR3 protein: CASSHDIAGGAYNEQFF
CDR3 DNA: TGTGCCAGCAGCCACGATATAGCGGGGGGGGCCTACAATGAGCAGTTCTTC
D gene: TRBD2
V gene: TRBV5-6
clone size: once
J gene: TRBJ2-1

CDR3 protein: CASRALNTGELFF
CDR3 DNA: TGTGCCAGCAGAGCCTTAAACACCGGGGAGCTGTTTTTT
D gene: .
V gene: TRBV2
clone size: .
J gene: TRBJ2-2

CDR3 protein: CASSQEGAGGYGYTF
CDR3 DNA: TGCGCCAGCAGCCAAGAAGGGGCAGGGGGCTATGGCTACACCTTC
D gene: TRBD1
V gene: TRBV4-1
clone size: .
J gene: TRBJ1-2

CDR3 protein: CASSSLPGGTLNEQFF
CDR3 DNA: TGTGCCAGCAGCTCCCTCCCGGGGGGTACTCTCAATGAGCAGTTCTTC
D gene: TRBD2
V gene: TRBV7-7
clone size: .
J gene: TRBJ2-1

CDR3 protein: CASGYAPSSLPTEAFF
CDR3 DNA: TGTGCTAGTGGTTACGCGCCGTCGAGTTTGCCGACTGAAGCTTTCTTT
D gene: .
V gene: TRBV12-5
clone size: .
J gene: TRBJ1-1

CDR3 protein: CASGLRASGTDNNEQFF
CDR3 DNA: TGTGCTAGTGGTTTGAGAGCCTCCGGGACAGATAACAATGAGCAGTTCTTC
D gene: TRBD1
V gene: TRBV12-5
clone size: .
J gene: TRBJ2-1

CDR3 protein: CASSVGRAGLYEQYF
CDR3 DNA: TGTGCCAGCAGCGTAGGGAGGGCAGGGCTCTACGAGCAGTACTTC
D gene: .
V gene: TRBV9
clone size: once
J gene: TRBJ2-7